The entry below gives a single TCR beta chain sequence along with its context. Clones were read by immunoSEQ multiplex PCR, and TCRdb kept only the in-frame ones, dropping some. The sample has under 200,000 clones, 80% to 95% seen once. V gave up 1 base and J gave up 1 base, with 7 bases separating them. This CDR3 region has 13 residues. Germline assignment: CDR1 GTSNPN and CDR2 SVGIG (reference sequence). This specimen belongs to a study of blood T cell repertoires in COVID-19. The sequence came from a man in his forties or fifties with acute or convalescent COVID-19. Sequenced material: peripheral blood. The rearrangement links TRBV30 to TRBJ2-5; TRBD1 might be the D (5 bases). This chain's CDR3 is CAWSGGGQETQYF. In DNA form, the CDR3 reads TGTGCCTGGAGTGGGGGCGGCCAAGAGACCCAGTACTTC.